The 31 T cell receptor beta chains below come from one sample, sequenced in a study of cytomegalovirus exposure and HLA in healthy donors. Primers for the PCR totalled 60 Vbeta and 13 Jbeta. Method: immunoSEQ multiplex PCR; TCRdb's copy keeps in-frame clones and lacks some. The repertoire consists of under 200,000 clones, with over 80% occurring once and the leading ten covering 1.9%. The specimen was PBMCs. Receptor source: a human donor in good health.

The CDR3 nucleotides are TGTGCCAGCAGCCGGGATCCAAACACCGGGGAGCTGTTTTTT. Protein sequence: CASSRDPNTGELFF. V and J are TRBV7-2 and TRBJ2-2; tentatively, D is TRBD2 (5 bases). Germline V gene sequence: CDR1 SGHTA, CDR2 FQGNSA. Trimming stripped 5 bases from V and 2 bases from J, with 9 bases between. CDR3 size: 14 residues.

The chain's CDR3 is CASSLYPLYNEQFF. For the CDR3, the DNA is TGTGCCAGCAGCTTATATCCTTTGTACAATGAGCAGTTCTTC. This chain connects TRBV7-2 to TRBJ2-1; no clear D gene. Germline V gene lookup returns CDR1 SGHTA and CDR2 FQGNSA. The CDR3 runs 14 residues. V was cut by 2 bases and J by 4 bases, with 9 bases left in between.

The rearrangement links TRBV6-1 to TRBJ1-2; D may be TRBD1 (5 bases). The ends were cut back, 8 bases at V and 7 bases at J, with 14 bases in the middle. CDR3 length: 12 residues. Germline V gene lookup returns CDR1 MNHNS and CDR2 SASEGT. The CDR3 region is CASGLRGSGYTF. The CDR3 nucleotides read TGTGCCAGCGGTTTAAGGGGCAGTGGCTACACCTTC.

This clone was counted between two and nine times. V gene TRBV6-5 combines with J gene TRBJ2-7; 7 nucleotides line up with TRBD1. V gave up 6 bases and J gave up 4 bases; unmatched junction bases: 12. Germline-derived CDR1 and CDR2 are MNHEY and SVGAGI. The CDR3 spans 15 residues. The CDR3 here is CASRRTGTVEYEQYF. CDR3 nucleotide sequence: TGTGCCAGCAGGAGGACCGGGACAGTAGAGTACGAGCAGTACTTC.

The CDR3 bases are TGTGCCATCAGTGAATCAGGGCTATCCTATGGCTACACCTTC. Residues: CAISESGLSYGYTF. The rearrangement uses TRBV10-3 and TRBJ1-2; a weak D match, TRBD1 (5 bases). This CDR3 is 14 amino acids long. Germline loops: CDR1 ENHRY, CDR2 SYGVKD. V was cut by 3 bases and J by 4 bases, with 12 bases left in between.

This clone was found a few times. The chain couples TRBV5-4 to TRBJ1-1; D unclear. The CDR3 length is 14 residues. Deletions cut 0 bases from V and 2 bases from J, with 8 bases between. The V gene's germline CDR1 is SGHNT and CDR2 YYREEE (reference sequence). CDR3 residues: CASSLGYRNTEAFF. The CDR3 DNA reads TGTGCCAGCAGCTTGGGATATAGAAACACTGAAGCTTTCTTT.

J is TRBJ2-7 and V is TRBV12-5; D perhaps matches TRBD1 (6 bases). The V end lost 5 bases, the J end lost 3 bases, and 17 bases lay between the germline ends. The CDR3 contains 15 residues. Germline V gene data show CDR1 as LGHNT and CDR2 as FRNRAP. CDR3 sequence reads: CASGPQGFAGYEQYF. Here the CDR3 DNA reads TGTGCTAGTGGTCCCCAGGGGTTTGCCGGCTACGAGCAGTACTTC.

The table lists this clone with a count of one. The chain uses TRBV5-1 and TRBJ2-7, with 9 nucleotides matching TRBD2. From germline, CDR1 is SGHRS and CDR2 YFSETQ. J was trimmed by 5 bases and V by 4 bases; bases with no gene match: 4. This CDR3 region has 13 residues. The CDR3 sequence is CASSLSGGHEQYF. In DNA form, the CDR3 reads TGCGCCAGCAGCCTCAGCGGGGGGCACGAGCAGTACTTC.

This chain joins TRBV9 and TRBJ1-6; possible D gene TRBD1, 6 bases. Trimming cost V 4 bases and J 9 bases, with 8 bases left between them. This CDR3 has 12 amino acids. The germline V gene has CDR1 SGDLS and CDR2 YYNGEE. CDR3 residues: CASSFRGSPLHF. The CDR3 region has the DNA TGTGCCAGCAGCTTCAGGGGTTCACCCCTCCACTTT.

V usage is TRBV2 and J usage is TRBJ2-1, with 9 bases that match TRBD1. This CDR3 has 15 residues. V dropped 7 bases and J dropped 0; count of bases not matched to a gene: 4. From germline, CDR1 is SNHLY and CDR2 FYNNEI. The CDR3 region has the DNA TGTGCCAGCACTACGGGACAGGGCTCCTACAATGAGCAGTTCTTC. Residues: CASTTGQGSYNEQFF.

The rearrangement uses TRBV5-4 and TRBJ1-4; 8 bases fit TRBD1. The CDR3 length is 14 residues. V was pared by 5 bases and J by 7 bases, with 7 bases of the junction left unmatched. Germline loops: CDR1 SGHNT, CDR2 YYREEE (reference sequence). The CDR3, as DNA: TGTGCCAGCAGTTACCGACAGGGGATTGAAAAACTGTTTTTT. It specifies CASSYRQGIEKLFF.

In this sample, this clone turned up a few times. The chain has TRBV5-1 and TRBJ1-1, with D tentatively TRBD1 (5 bases). Germline V gene sequence: CDR1 SGHRS, CDR2 YFSETQ. V lost 2 bases and J 5 bases, leaving 10 bases between the germline ends. This CDR3 spans 13 amino acids. CDR3: CASSFRVGTEAFF. CDR3 nucleotide sequence: TGCGCCAGCAGCTTCAGGGTAGGGACTGAAGCTTTCTTT.

The chain has TRBV7-2 and TRBJ2-2; 9 bases fit TRBD1. CDR3 length: 15 amino acids. Germline V CDR1 and CDR2: SGHTA, FQGNSA. V gave up 8 bases and J gave up 7 bases; unmatched junction bases: 11. This CDR3 reads CASALGQGIGGELFF. DNA of the CDR3: TGTGCCAGCGCTTTGGGACAGGGTATCGGCGGGGAGCTGTTTTTT. The variable domain in full, with the rest retrieved from reference TRBV7-2 and TRBJ2-2, is GAGVSQSPSNKVTEKGKDVELRCDPISGHTALYWYRQSLGQGLEFLIYFQGNSAPDKSGLPSDRFSAERTGGSVSTLTIQRTQQEDSAVYLCASALGQGIGGELFFGEGSRLTVL.

This clone showed up just a few times. The rearrangement uses TRBV4-2 and TRBJ2-5; 8 bases are shared with TRBD2. The CDR3 runs to 17 residues. The V gene's germline CDR1 is LGHNA and CDR2 YNFKEQ. J lost 2 bases, V lost 0 bases, and 8 bases had no gene match. In nucleotides, the CDR3 is TGTGCCAGCAGCCAAGAGGCAGCGGGGGTACTTCAAGAGACCCAGTACTTC. Protein: CASSQEAAGVLQETQYF.

The rearrangement joins TRBV2 to TRBJ2-7, with D tentatively TRBD1 (5 bases). The CDR3 contains 14 residues. Germline lookup yields CDR1 SNHLY and CDR2 FYNNEI. V shed 7 bases and J shed 0 bases, with 13 bases lying between them. The chain's CDR3 is CASNKDRNSYEQYF. The DNA for the CDR3 is TGTGCCAGCAATAAAGACAGAAACTCCTACGAGCAGTACTTC.

The gene calls are TRBV29-1 and TRBJ1-4; maybe TRBD1 (6 bases). The CDR3 extends over 14 amino acids. Germline-derived CDR1 and CDR2 are SQVTM and ANQGSEA. V lost 7 bases and J lost 0, with 12 bases in between. CDR3 sequence (DNA): TGCAGCGCCAGGGACATTGCAACTAATGAAAAACTGTTTTTT. As protein: CSARDIATNEKLFF. Together with reference TRBV29-1 and TRBJ1-4, the CDR3 gives the full variable domain: SAVISQKPSRDICQRGTSLTIQCQVDSQVTMMFWYRQQPGQSLTLIATANQGSEATYESGFVIDKFPISRPNLTFSTLTVSNMSPEDSSIYLCSARDIATNEKLFFGSGTQLSVL.

This rearrangement joins TRBV13 to TRBJ1-1; 8 nucleotides match TRBD1. In germline, CDR1 is PRHDT, CDR2 FYEKMQ (reference sequence). Losses at the gene ends were 6 bases for V and 4 bases for J; bases not matched to a gene: 7. The CDR3 loop spans 14 amino acids. This CDR3 reads CASRNGQGATEAFF. CDR3 bases: TGTGCCAGCAGAAACGGGCAGGGGGCCACTGAAGCTTTCTTT. Supplemented by reference TRBV13 and TRBJ1-1, the full variable domain reads AAGVIQSPRHLIKEKRETATLKCYPIPRHDTVYWYQQGPGQDPQFLISFYEKMQSDKGSIPDRFSAQQFSDYHSELNMSSLELGDSALYFCASRNGQGATEAFFGQGTRLTVV.

This clone was counted only a few times. The V call is TRBV11-3, the J call TRBJ1-6; 7 bases match TRBD1. The germline V gene has CDR1 SGHNT and CDR2 YENEEA. CDR3 length: 14 amino acids. The V segment lost 3 bases and the J segment 6 bases; nucleotides outside the gene matches: 2. The CDR3 protein is CASSFSGGNSPLHF. The CDR3 DNA reads as TGTGCCAGCAGCTTCTCAGGGGGTAATTCACCCCTCCACTTT.

This clone was seen once. This chain uses TRBV19 with TRBJ1-6, with D perhaps matching TRBD1 (5 bases). The germline V gene encodes CDR1 LNHDA and CDR2 SQIVND (reference sequence). The germline V and J ends were trimmed by 7 bases and 11 bases, with 18 bases remaining between them. The CDR3 spans 14 residues. The CDR3 protein is CASTSGASGTPLHF. As DNA, the CDR3 is TGTGCCAGTACCTCCGGGGCCAGCGGGACACCCCTCCACTTT.

The gene calls are TRBV7-9 and TRBJ2-7; 12 bases align to TRBD1. V was clipped by 5 bases and J by 4 bases; unmatched bases: 9. This CDR3 region has 16 residues. Germline lookup yields CDR1 SEHNR and CDR2 FQNEAQ (reference sequence). CDR3 sequence reads: CASSPIMGQGAYEQYF. The CDR3, as DNA: TGTGCCAGCAGCCCGATTATGGGACAGGGGGCTTACGAGCAGTACTTC.

This clone was observed a handful of times. V usage is TRBV19 and J usage is TRBJ1-2, with 11 bases lining up with TRBD1. Germline CDR1 LNHDA, CDR2 SQIVND (reference sequence). Losses at the gene ends were 9 bases for V and 5 bases for J; bases not matched to a gene: 5. The CDR3 is 13 amino acids. This CDR3 reads CASWDRGTYGYTF. The CDR3 nucleotides read TGTGCCAGCTGGGACAGGGGGACGTATGGCTACACCTTC.

The rearrangement uses TRBV7-9 and TRBJ1-4; D possibly corresponds to TRBD1 (5 bases). Germline loops: CDR1 SEHNR, CDR2 FQNEAQ (reference sequence). CDR3 length equals 15 residues. V was shortened by 3 bases and J by 1 base, with 9 bases between the two germline ends. This CDR3 is CASSLGGRTNEKLFF. CDR3 coding DNA: TGTGCCAGCAGCTTGGGGGGAAGAACTAATGAAAAACTGTTTTTT.

This chain uses TRBV9 with TRBJ1-1; D gene unclear. V lost 0 bases and J 5 bases, leaving 14 bases between the germline ends. The CDR3 sequence is 15 residues long. CDR1 is SGDLS and CDR2 is YYNGEE in the germline V gene. In DNA, the CDR3 is TGTGCCAGCAGCGTAGTTGGACTGGGAAGAACTGAAGCTTTCTTT. It encodes CASSVVGLGRTEAFF.

The V gene is TRBV6-5, the J gene TRBJ2-7; the D gene is possibly TRBD2 (6 bases). The germline V and J ends were trimmed by 1 base and 0 bases, with 10 bases remaining between them. The CDR3 spans 15 residues. Germline V CDR1 and CDR2: MNHEY, SVGAGI. CDR3: CASSYFGGSSYEQYF. CDR3 nucleotides: TGTGCCAGCAGTTACTTTGGGGGGAGCTCCTACGAGCAGTACTTC.

This clone was counted between two and nine times. The chain couples TRBV19 to TRBJ1-1, with a possible D match to TRBD1 (5 bases). Germline CDR1 LNHDA, CDR2 SQIVND (reference sequence). The CDR3 covers 14 residues. V dropped 3 bases and J dropped 0 bases, with 8 bases sitting between them. The CDR3 DNA is TGTGCCAGTAGTATTTCAGGGATGAACACTGAAGCTTTCTTT. This codes for CASSISGMNTEAFF.

This rearrangement joins TRBV5-6 to TRBJ2-7; possible D gene TRBD1, 6 bases. Germline CDR1 reads SGHDT; CDR2 reads YYEEEE. V lost 1 base and J lost 7, with 12 bases in between. This CDR3 is 13 amino acids long. This chain's CDR3 is CASSLNREGEQYF. The CDR3 DNA reads as TGTGCCAGCAGCTTGAACAGGGAAGGGGAGCAGTACTTC.

Only a few counts were recorded for this clone. The genes are TRBV25-1 and TRBJ2-2; 9 bases agree with TRBD2. J lost 4 bases, V lost 3 bases, and 12 bases had no gene match. This CDR3 contains 18 residues. The germline V gene has CDR1 MGHDK and CDR2 SYGVNS. The CDR3 reads CASSESFASGEGTGELFF. The CDR3 DNA reads TGTGCCAGCAGTGAGTCGTTCGCTAGCGGGGAGGGCACCGGGGAGCTGTTTTTT.

A few counts support this clone. The same CDR3 can be traced to other DNA sequences in this sample. The chain uses TRBV9 and TRBJ2-7; D gene ambiguous. Germline V lookup: CDR1 SGDLS, CDR2 YYNGEE. This CDR3 contains 15 residues. V was trimmed by 0 bases and J by 0 bases, leaving 10 bases between them. CDR3 in amino acids: CASSVEYGSSYEQYF. The CDR3 bases are TGTGCCAGCAGCGTAGAGTACGGTAGCTCCTACGAGCAGTACTTC.

V is TRBV27 and J is TRBJ1-5; D is unclear. CDR3 size: 18 residues. CDR1 and CDR2 from the germline V gene are MNHEY and SMNVEV (reference sequence). The V end was cut by 3 bases, the J end by 1 base, with 19 bases between. The CDR3 bases are TGTGCCAGCAGTTTCCCCTTGGGCAATGGAGGCAGCAATCAGCCCCAGCATTTT. It specifies CASSFPLGNGGSNQPQHF.

This clone turned up a few times. The V and J genes are TRBV11-3 and TRBJ2-7; D may be TRBD2 (5 bases). Germline loops: CDR1 SGHNT, CDR2 YENEEA. The CDR3 extends over 16 amino acids. Trimming took off 4 bases at V and 0 bases at J, with 16 bases between the two ends. Here the CDR3 DNA reads TGTGCCAGCAGCTCTATCCGGTTGGAGGTCTCCTACGAGCAGTACTTC. Protein sequence: CASSSIRLEVSYEQYF.

The rearrangement joins TRBV9 to TRBJ2-1; D might be TRBD2 (5 bases). This CDR3 is built from 14 residues. Germline V CDR1 and CDR2: SGDLS, YYNGEE. The germline V and J ends were trimmed by 2 bases and 0 bases, with 6 bases remaining between them. CDR3 in DNA: TGTGCCAGCAGCGTGGGAGTCTCCTACAATGAGCAGTTCTTC. Translating it yields CASSVGVSYNEQFF.